The entry that follows covers one T cell receptor beta chain sequence. Per the germline V gene, CDR1 is SGHNT and CDR2 is YYREEE (reference sequence). CDR3 length: 16 amino acids. J lost 4 bases, V lost 1 base, and 9 bases had no gene match. The sample belongs to a study of ipilimumab plus nivolumab after autologous stem cell transplantation. Measured with immunoSEQ multiplex PCR; TCRdb has only the in-frame clones, and not every one. The sample lists fewer than 15,000 clones; approximately 68% were seen once. This TCR derives from a male donor with multiple myeloma. The starting material was PBMCs, obtained in a trial of ipilimumab plus nivolumab as post-transplant consolidation. This sequence joins TRBV5-4 and TRBJ2-7; TRBD1 agrees at 9 bases. The CDR3 DNA reads as TGTGCCAGCAGCTTGTTTGGGGACAGGGCCATGTACGAGCAGTACTTC. Its translation is CASSLFGDRAMYEQYF.